This TCR beta chain was captured by sequencing in a study of T cell repertoires in cytomegalovirus infection. Study results and caveats: CMV-specific HLA-C-restricted TCR beta clonotypes dominated the ex vivo response.

This CDR3 spans 16 amino acids. Trimming removed 2 bases from V and 7 bases from J; junction bases left unmatched: 5. Germline CDR1 reads SGHVS; CDR2 reads FNYEAQ. Notes on this clonotype: The antigen is unknown.

A single record per CDR3 protein comes from TCRdb applying MiXCR to the reads. Counted here are hundreds of thousands of distinct CDR3 sequences, more than 40% occurring once; the ten biggest clones make up about 41%. The rearrangement joins TRBV7-6 to TRBJ2-2, with 12 bases matching TRBD2. This receptor was obtained from a human donor in good health (CMV status not recorded). Some clones in this sample may be carry-over from other donors' samples. Sequencing used cultured PBMCs, obtained from culture after CMV antigen stimulation. DNA of the CDR3: TGTGCCAGCAGCTTAATGACTAGCGGGAGTATCGGGGAGCTGTTTTTT. Translating gives CASSLMTSGSIGELFF.